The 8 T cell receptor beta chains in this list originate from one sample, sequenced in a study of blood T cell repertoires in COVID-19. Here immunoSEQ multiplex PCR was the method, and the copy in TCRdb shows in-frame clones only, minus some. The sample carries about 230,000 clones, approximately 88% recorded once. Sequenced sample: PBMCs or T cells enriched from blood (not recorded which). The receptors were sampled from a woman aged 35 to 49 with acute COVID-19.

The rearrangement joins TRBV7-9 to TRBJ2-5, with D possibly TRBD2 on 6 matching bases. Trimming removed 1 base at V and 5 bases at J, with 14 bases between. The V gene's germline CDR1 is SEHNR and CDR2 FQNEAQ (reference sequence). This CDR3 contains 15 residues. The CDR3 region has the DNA TGTGCCAGCAGCTTAGGGGGAGACGGGGGTGAGACCCAGTACTTC. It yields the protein CASSLGGDGGETQYF.

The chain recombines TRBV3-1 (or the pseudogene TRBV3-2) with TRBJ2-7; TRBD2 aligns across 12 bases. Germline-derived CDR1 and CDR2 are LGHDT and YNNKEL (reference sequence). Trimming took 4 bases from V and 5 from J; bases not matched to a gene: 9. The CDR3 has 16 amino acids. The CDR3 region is CASSLRGLAGRNEQYF. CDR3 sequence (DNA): TGTGCCAGCAGCCTTAGGGGACTAGCGGGCCGGAACGAGCAGTACTTC.

The DNA for the CDR3 is TGTGCCAGCAGCTACACGGCGGCTAGCGGGACCACCGGGGAGCTGTTTTTT. Translated: CASSYTAASGTTGELFF. The V gene is TRBV7-2, the J gene TRBJ2-2; TRBD2 aligns across 9 bases. CDR1 SGHTA and CDR2 FQGNSA come from the germline V gene. V shed 4 bases, J shed 4 bases, and the junction held 10 bases outside the gene matches. This CDR3 has 17 residues.

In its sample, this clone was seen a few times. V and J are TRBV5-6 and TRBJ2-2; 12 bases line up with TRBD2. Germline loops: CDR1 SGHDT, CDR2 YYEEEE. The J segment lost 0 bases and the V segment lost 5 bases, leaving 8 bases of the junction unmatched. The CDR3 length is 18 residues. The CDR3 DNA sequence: TGTGCCAGCAGACGTGGACTAGCGGGGTACGCGAACACCGGGGAGCTGTTTTTT. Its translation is CASRRGLAGYANTGELFF.

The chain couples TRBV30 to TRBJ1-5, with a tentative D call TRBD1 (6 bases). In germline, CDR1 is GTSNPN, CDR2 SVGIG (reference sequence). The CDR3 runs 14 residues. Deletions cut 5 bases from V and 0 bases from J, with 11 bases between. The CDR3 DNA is TGTGCCTGGGGCCCGACAGGTAGCAATCAGCCCCAGCATTTT. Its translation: CAWGPTGSNQPQHF. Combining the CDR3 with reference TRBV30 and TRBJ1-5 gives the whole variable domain SQTIHQWPATLVQPVGSPLSLECTVEGTSNPNLYWYRQAAGRGLQLLFYSVGIGQISSEVPQNLSASRPQDRQFILSSKKLLLSDSGFYLCAWGPTGSNQPQHFGDGTRLSIL.

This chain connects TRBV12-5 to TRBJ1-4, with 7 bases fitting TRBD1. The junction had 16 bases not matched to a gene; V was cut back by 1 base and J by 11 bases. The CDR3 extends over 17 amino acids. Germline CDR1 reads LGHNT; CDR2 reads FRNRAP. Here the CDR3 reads CASGLASLGQARGKLFF. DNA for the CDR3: TGTGCTAGTGGTTTGGCCAGCCTCGGACAGGCGAGAGGGAAACTGTTTTTT.

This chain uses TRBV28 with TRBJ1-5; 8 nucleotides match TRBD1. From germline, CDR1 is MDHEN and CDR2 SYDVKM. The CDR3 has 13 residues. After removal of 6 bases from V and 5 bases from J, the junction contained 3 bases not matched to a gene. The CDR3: CASRSQGDQPQHF. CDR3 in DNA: TGTGCCAGCAGGTCACAGGGGGATCAGCCCCAGCATTTT.

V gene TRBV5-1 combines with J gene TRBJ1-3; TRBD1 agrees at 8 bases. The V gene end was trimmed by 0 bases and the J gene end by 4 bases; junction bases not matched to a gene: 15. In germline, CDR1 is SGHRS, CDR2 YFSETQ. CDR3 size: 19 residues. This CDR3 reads CASSLGTGFGGRRGNTIYF. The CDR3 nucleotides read TGCGCCAGCAGCTTGGGGACAGGGTTCGGAGGCCGTCGCGGAAACACCATATATTTT.